The next 13 T cell receptor beta chains were all read from a single sample in a study of blood T cell repertoires in COVID-19. Method: immunoSEQ multiplex PCR; TCRdb's copy keeps in-frame clones and lacks some. The sample holds roughly 71,000 clones, 65% to 90% seen once. The specimen was peripheral blood. The receptors originated from a man aged 50-60 years with acute or convalescent COVID-19.

The chain recombines TRBV7-8 with TRBJ2-7, with 7 bases fitting TRBD2. J gave up 3 bases and V 2 bases, and 10 bases lay outside the gene matches. CDR3 length: 16 amino acids. Germline V gene lookup returns CDR1 SGHVS and CDR2 FQNEAQ. Written as DNA, the CDR3 is TGTGCCAGCAGCTTAAGGGGCGGGGGAACAATCTACGAGCAGTACGTC. Its protein product is CASSLRGGGTIYEQYV.

The chain links TRBV6-4 to TRBJ1-6; TRBD1 might be the D (5 bases). Germline V CDR1 and CDR2: MRHNA, SNTAGT. V was clipped by 2 bases and J by 9 bases, with 11 bases between them. CDR3 length equals 14 residues. CDR3 residues: CASSDPQGGSPLHF. The CDR3 coding sequence is TGTGCCAGCAGTGACCCGCAGGGAGGTTCACCCCTCCACTTT.

V gene TRBV24-1 combines with J gene TRBJ2-5; 8 bases match TRBD1. CDR1 and CDR2 from the germline V gene are KGHDR and SFDVKD. CDR3 length: 15 amino acids. With V trimmed by 0 bases and J by 5 bases, 4 bases remained unmatched. CDR3 DNA sequence: TGTGCCACCAGTGATTTGCCAGGGGGCTTCGAGACCCAGTACTTC. It is translated as CATSDLPGGFETQYF.

This clone has only one observation. This rearrangement joins TRBV7-3 to TRBJ2-2, with unresolved D. The CDR3 loop spans 14 amino acids. Deletions cut 2 bases from V and 1 base from J, with 5 bases between. Germline-derived CDR1 and CDR2 are SGHTA and FQGTGA. DNA of the CDR3: TGTGCCAGCAGCTTATTTATGAACACCGGGGAGCTGTTTTTT. It translates to CASSLFMNTGELFF.

This clone was detected only a few times. The V call is TRBV2, the J call TRBJ1-1, with D unclear. This CDR3 is 13 amino acids long. The V gene's germline CDR1 is SNHLY and CDR2 FYNNEI. V lost 1 base, J lost 2 bases, and 5 bases lay in between. The CDR3 DNA is TGTGCCAGCAGTGAAGGTATTAACACTGAAGCTTTCTTT. Amino acids: CASSEGINTEAFF.

The chain joins TRBV19 to TRBJ2-3; D may be TRBD1 (6 bases). This CDR3 is 15 amino acids long. V lost 7 bases to trimming and J lost 2 bases, with 16 bases between them. Germline V lookup: CDR1 LNHDA, CDR2 SQIVND (reference sequence). DNA of the CDR3: TGTGCCAGTACCCCGACAGGTCCTTCCACAGATACGCAGTATTTT. This gives the protein CASTPTGPSTDTQYF. Full variable domain (missing parts from reference TRBV19 and TRBJ2-3): DGGITQSPKYLFRKEGQNVTLSCEQNLNHDAMYWYRQDPGQGLRLIYYSQIVNDFQKGDIAEGYSVSREKKESFPLTVTSAQKNPTAFYLCASTPTGPSTDTQYFGPGTRLTVL.

This chain connects TRBV27 to TRBJ1-5, with TRBD1 matching over 10 bases. This CDR3 has 15 residues. Germline V lookup: CDR1 MNHEY, CDR2 SMNVEV (reference sequence). The V and J ends lost 6 bases and 7 bases, in that order; junction bases with no gene match: 9. This CDR3 is CASSPGTGDGQPQHF. The CDR3 coding sequence is TGTGCCAGCAGCCCCGGGACAGGGGATGGGCAGCCCCAGCATTTT.

The V and J genes are TRBV6-4 and TRBJ2-1; 10 positions match TRBD1. The germline CDR1 and CDR2 sequences are MRHNA and SNTAGT. The CDR3 runs 16 residues. Losses at the gene ends were 3 bases for V and 6 bases for J; bases not matched to a gene: 8. In DNA, the CDR3 is TGTGCCAGCAGTGATCCGGACAGGGGGAGAGGCAATGAGCAGTTCTTC. Its translation: CASSDPDRGRGNEQFF.

The chain is built from TRBV5-6 and TRBJ2-7; TRBD2 might be the D (5 bases). V lost 2 bases and J 4 bases, leaving 19 bases between the germline ends. The CDR3 runs to 16 residues. The germline V gene has CDR1 SGHDT and CDR2 YYEEEE. CDR3 amino acids: CASSFRGGDSGYEQYV. The CDR3 coding sequence is TGTGCCAGCAGCTTCCGGGGTGGCGATTCGGGATACGAGCAGTACGTC.

This chain connects TRBV9 to TRBJ2-2, with D perhaps TRBD1 (7 bases). CDR3 size: 15 residues. V was trimmed by 4 bases and J by 2 bases, leaving 12 bases between them. Germline V gene sequence: CDR1 SGDLS, CDR2 YYNGEE. The CDR3 region is CASSLQGGNTGELFF. Here the CDR3 DNA reads TGTGCCAGCAGCCTCCAGGGGGGCAACACCGGGGAGCTGTTTTTT.

This chain joins TRBV27 and TRBJ1-6; D is ambiguous. The CDR3 is 12 amino acids. V lost 4 bases and J lost 8, with 6 bases in between. Germline loops: CDR1 MNHEY, CDR2 SMNVEV (reference sequence). Written as DNA, the CDR3 is TGTGCCAGCAGTTCCCTTTATTCACCCCTCCACTTT. Protein: CASSSLYSPLHF.

This clone came up a few times. The chain combines TRBV18 with TRBJ2-5; 7 nucleotides align to TRBD1. V lost 1 base and J lost 1; bases outside the gene matches: 3. CDR1 KGHSH and CDR2 LQKENI come from the germline V gene. The CDR3 runs to 15 residues. CDR3 coding DNA: TGTGCCAGCTCACCACGTCAGGGGGTCCAAGAGACCCAGTACTTC. Translation: CASSPRQGVQETQYF.

The V call is TRBV10-3, the J call TRBJ2-2; TRBD1 aligns across 10 bases. V was clipped by 8 bases and J by 8 bases; unmatched bases: 5. Germline V lookup: CDR1 ENHRY, CDR2 SYGVKD. CDR3 length: 13 residues. CDR3 sequence (DNA): TGTGCCATCGGGGACAGGGGTTTGGGGGAGCTGTTTTTT. Its translation is CAIGDRGLGELFF.